This entry features one T cell receptor (beta chain) sequence. This sample stems from a study of blood T cell repertoires in COVID-19. CDR1 and CDR2 (germline): SGHKS, YYEKEE (reference sequence). This CDR3 has 14 amino acids. V dropped 7 bases and J dropped 4 bases, with 17 bases sitting between them. Original methodology: The assay estimated nucleated cells by amplifying reference gene primers. TCRdb keeps only in-frame clones here, not all; method: immunoSEQ multiplex PCR. For V, J and clone size, that table is used; D and trimming come from the DNA. The profile shows approximately 180,000 clones, 88% of them singletons.

This receptor was identified in a middle-aged man with active or convalescent COVID-19. V is TRBV5-5 and J is TRBJ2-5; tentatively, D is TRBD1 (6 bases). The source material was peripheral blood. The CDR3 nucleotides are TGTGCCAGCGAGCATCCAGGGGCAGGAGAGACCCAGTACTTC. It yields the protein CASEHPGAGETQYF.